This paragraph covers one T cell receptor beta chain sequence. Method: immunoSEQ multiplex PCR; TCRdb's copy keeps in-frame clones and lacks some. Of fewer than 60,000 clones in the sample, roughly 90% are singletons; the top ten hold around 18%. The data stem from a study of blood T cell repertoires in COVID-19. Study as a whole: Donors in the United States, Italy and Spain gave samples during acute or convalescent COVID-19. Sources were T cells, B-cell-depleted T cells, or PBMCs; the material itself was cDNA or gDNA.

Trimming left V 0 bases short and J 4 bases short, with 10 bases between. This CDR3 has 14 residues. CDR1 and CDR2 from the germline V gene are SGHDT and YYEEEE. The sequencing sample was made of peripheral blood. The sequence came from a human donor in a cohort sampled during active COVID-19. The chain employs TRBV5-6 and TRBJ1-2; no reliable D call. The CDR3 nucleotides are TGTGCCAGCAGCTTGGGGGAGGGAGTCTATGGCTACACCTTC. As protein: CASSLGEGVYGYTF.